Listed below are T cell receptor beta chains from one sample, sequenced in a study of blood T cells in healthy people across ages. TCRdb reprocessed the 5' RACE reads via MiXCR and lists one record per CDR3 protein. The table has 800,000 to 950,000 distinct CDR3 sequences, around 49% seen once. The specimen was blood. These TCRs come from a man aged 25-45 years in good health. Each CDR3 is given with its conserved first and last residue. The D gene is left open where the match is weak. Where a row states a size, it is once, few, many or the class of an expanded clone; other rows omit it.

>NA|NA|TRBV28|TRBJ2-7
CASSCRQGGSYEQYF
TGTGCCAGCAGTTGCAGGCAGGGTGGCTCCTACGAGCAGTACTTC
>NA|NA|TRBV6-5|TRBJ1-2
CASSYGQEANYGYTF
TGTGCCAGCAGTTACGGACAAGAAGCTAACTATGGCTACACCTTC
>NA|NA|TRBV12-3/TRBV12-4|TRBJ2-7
CASSSTVSSYEQYF
TGTGCCAGCAGTTCCACAGTAAGCTCCTACGAGCAGTACTTC
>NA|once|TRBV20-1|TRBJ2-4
CSAQRQVLAKNIQYF
TGCAGTGCCCAACGACAGGTCTTAGCCAAAAACATTCAGTACTTC
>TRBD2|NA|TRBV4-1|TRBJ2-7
CASSPGLASSYEQYF
TGCGCCAGCAGCCCCGGACTAGCGTCGTCCTACGAGCAGTACTTC
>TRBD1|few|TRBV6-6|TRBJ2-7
CAGPDRSYEQYF
TGTGCCGGCCCGGACAGGTCCTACGAGCAGTACTTC
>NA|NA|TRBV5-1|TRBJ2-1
CASSSGLPAEFF
TGCGCCAGCAGTTCGGGGCTACCTGCGGAGTTCTTC
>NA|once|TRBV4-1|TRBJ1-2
CASSQSGVGKRSNYGYTF
TGCGCCAGCAGCCAGTCAGGGGTTGGTAAGAGATCTAACTATGGCTACACCTTC
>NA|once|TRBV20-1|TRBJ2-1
CSAPRGCVRFF
TGCAGTGCCCCTCGGGGGTGCGTGCGGTTCTTC
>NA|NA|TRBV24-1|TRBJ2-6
CATSDWTASGANVLTF
TGTGCCACCAGTGATTGGACCGCCTCTGGGGCCAACGTCCTGACTTTC
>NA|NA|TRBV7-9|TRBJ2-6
CASSLRTLSGANVLTF
TGTGCCAGCAGCCTAAGGACTCTCTCTGGGGCCAACGTCCTGACTTTC
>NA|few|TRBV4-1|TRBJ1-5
CASSQVSGQPQHF
TGCGCCAGCAGCCAAGTTTCAGGGCAGCCCCAGCATTTT
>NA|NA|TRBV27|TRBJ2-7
CASSSNHGGYEQYF
TGTGCCAGCAGTTCGAACCACGGCGGGTACGAGCAGTACTTC
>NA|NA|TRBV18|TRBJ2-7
CASSQGSTYEQYF
TGTGCCAGCTCACAGGGGAGCACCTACGAGCAGTACTTC
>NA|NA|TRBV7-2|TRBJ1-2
CASSSATEAYGYTF
TGTGCCAGCAGCTCAGCGACAGAGGCCTATGGCTACACCTTC
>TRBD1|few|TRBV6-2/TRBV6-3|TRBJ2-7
CAIGQGDYEQYF
TGTGCCATTGGACAGGGGGACTACGAGCAGTACTTC
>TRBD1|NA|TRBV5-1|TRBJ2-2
CAGSWDRPGAGELFF
TGCGCCGGCAGCTGGGACAGGCCCGGTGCCGGGGAGCTGTTTTTT
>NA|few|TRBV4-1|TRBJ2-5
CASSQERGPQETQYF
TGCGCCAGCAGCCAAGAGCGGGGGCCCCAAGAGACCCAGTACTTC
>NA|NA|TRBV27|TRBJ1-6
CASSPLAGRYGSPLHF
TGTGCCAGCAGTCCCTTGGCAGGGCGGTACGGGTCACCCCTCCACTTT
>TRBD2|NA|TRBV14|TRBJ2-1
CVSSPRLAGTHYNEQFF
TGTGTCAGCAGCCCGAGACTAGCGGGGACCCACTACAATGAGCAGTTCTTC
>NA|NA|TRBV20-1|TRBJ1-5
CSAPLDSSNQPQHF
TGCAGTGCACCCTTAGACAGTAGCAATCAGCCCCAGCATTTT
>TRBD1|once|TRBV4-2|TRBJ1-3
CASSRQTRDRGNTIYF
TGTGCCAGCAGCCGTCAAACCCGGGACAGGGGAAACACCATATATTTT
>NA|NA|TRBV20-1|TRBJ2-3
CSAEIAGGTDTQYF
TGCAGTGCGGAAATAGCAGGGGGCACAGATACGCAGTATTTT
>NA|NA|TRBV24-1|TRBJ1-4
CTTSAHLHRGWNEKLFF
TGTACCACCAGTGCCCATCTACATCGGGGTTGGAATGAAAAACTGTTTTTT
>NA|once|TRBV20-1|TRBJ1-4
CSAPRGTTNEKLFF
TGCAGTGCTCCGCGGGGAACGACTAATGAAAAACTGTTTTTT
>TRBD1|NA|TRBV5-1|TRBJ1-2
CASSVSYRGTGGYTF
TGCGCCAGCAGCGTTTCTTACAGGGGAACAGGCGGCTACACCTTC
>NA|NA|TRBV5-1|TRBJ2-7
CASSFNSPQGEQYF
TGCGCCAGCAGCTTCAACTCCCCCCAGGGCGAGCAGTACTTC
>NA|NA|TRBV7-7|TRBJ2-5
CASSPKDGIYGQYF
TGTGCTAGCAGCCCCAAGGACGGGATCTACGGGCAGTACTTC
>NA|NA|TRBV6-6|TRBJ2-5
CASSYGPLQETQYF
TGTGCCAGCAGTTACGGACCCCTCCAAGAGACCCAGTACTTC
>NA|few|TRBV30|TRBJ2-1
CAGNRESEQFF
TGTGCCGGGAATCGCGAAAGTGAGCAGTTCTTC
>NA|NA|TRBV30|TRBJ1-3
CAWSVPGDGNTIYF
TGTGCCTGGAGTGTACCGGGGGATGGAAACACCATATATTTT
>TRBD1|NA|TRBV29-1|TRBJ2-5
CSVEVGTVGETQYF
TGCAGCGTTGAAGTGGGGACAGTGGGAGAGACCCAGTACTTC
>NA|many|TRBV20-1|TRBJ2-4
CSARQDPAKNIQYF
TGCAGTGCTAGACAGGACCCAGCCAAAAACATTCAGTACTTC
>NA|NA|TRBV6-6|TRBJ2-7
CASGGSTYEQYF
TGTGCCAGCGGGGGGTCAACCTACGAGCAGTACTTC
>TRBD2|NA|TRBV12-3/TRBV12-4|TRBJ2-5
CASSWATSGGQETQYF
TGTGCCAGCAGTTGGGCGACTAGCGGGGGTCAAGAGACCCAGTACTTC
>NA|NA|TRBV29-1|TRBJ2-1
CSGERRLPSYNEQFF
TGCAGCGGCGAGAGGCGTCTCCCATCCTACAATGAGCAGTTCTTC
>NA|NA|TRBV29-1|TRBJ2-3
CSVRKGGNTDTQYF
TGCAGCGTCCGAAAGGGGGGAAACACAGATACGCAGTATTTT
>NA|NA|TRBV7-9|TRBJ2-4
CASSTSDTSIAKNIQYF
TGTGCCAGCTCCACCTCAGACACTTCGATAGCCAAAAACATTCAGTACTTC
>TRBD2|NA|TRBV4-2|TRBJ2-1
CASSQVGGARNEQFF
TGTGCCAGCAGCCAAGTCGGGGGGGCGAGAAATGAGCAGTTCTTC
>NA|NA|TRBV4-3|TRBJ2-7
CASSQDRCEQYF
TGCGCCAGCAGCCAAGATCGATGCGAGCAGTACTTC
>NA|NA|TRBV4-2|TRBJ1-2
CASSQDQYRGYTF
TGTGCCAGCAGCCAAGATCAGTACAGGGGCTACACCTTC
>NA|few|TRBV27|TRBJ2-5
CASSPRGGPQETQYF
TGTGCCAGCAGTCCCCGAGGAGGGCCGCAAGAGACCCAGTACTTC
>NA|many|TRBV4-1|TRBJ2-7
CASSDSSYEQYF
TGCGCCAGCAGCGACAGCTCCTACGAGCAGTACTTC
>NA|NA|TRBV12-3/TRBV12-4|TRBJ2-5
CASSRAERTQYF
TGTGCCAGCAGCCGCGCTGAAAGGACCCAGTACTTC
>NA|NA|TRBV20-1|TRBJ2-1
CSARRTRTPVGEQFF
TGTAGTGCCCGCAGAACTAGAACGCCCGTGGGTGAGCAGTTCTTC
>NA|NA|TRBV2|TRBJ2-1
CASSPRGSRYNEQFF
TGTGCCAGCAGTCCGCGAGGGTCTAGATACAATGAGCAGTTCTTC
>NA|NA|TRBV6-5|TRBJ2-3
CASSYSKGDTQYF
TGTGCCAGCAGTTACTCGAAGGGGGATACGCAGTATTTT
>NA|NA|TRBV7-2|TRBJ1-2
CASSFGFGSDYGYTF
TGTGCCAGCAGTTTCGGGTTTGGGTCGGATTATGGCTACACCTTC
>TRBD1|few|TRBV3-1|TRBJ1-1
CASSPRTGGGNTEAFF
TGTGCCAGCAGCCCTAGGACAGGGGGGGGTAACACTGAAGCTTTCTTT
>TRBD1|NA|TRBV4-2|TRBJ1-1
CASSPTGQTNTEAFF
TGTGCCAGCAGCCCCACGGGACAGACGAACACTGAAGCTTTCTTT
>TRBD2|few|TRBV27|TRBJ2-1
CASSLSKASGAHNEQFF
TGTGCCAGCAGTTTATCGAAGGCTAGCGGGGCCCACAATGAGCAGTTCTTC
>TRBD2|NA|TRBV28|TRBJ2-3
CASSLGASGGSDTQYF
TGTGCCAGCAGTTTAGGCGCTAGCGGGGGGTCAGATACGCAGTATTTT
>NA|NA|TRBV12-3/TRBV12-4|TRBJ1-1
CASNHRAPTEAFF
TGTGCCAGCAATCACAGGGCTCCCACTGAAGCTTTCTTT
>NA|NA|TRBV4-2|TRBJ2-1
CASSQDTPMTYNEQFF
TGTGCCAGCAGCCAAGATACTCCAATGACCTACAATGAGCAGTTCTTC
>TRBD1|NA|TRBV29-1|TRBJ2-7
CSVEGLTGNEQYF
TGCAGCGTTGAAGGTTTGACAGGGAACGAGCAGTACTTC
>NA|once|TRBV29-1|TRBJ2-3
CSGVGDSTDTQYF
TGCAGCGGTGTTGGTGACTCCACAGATACGCAGTATTTT
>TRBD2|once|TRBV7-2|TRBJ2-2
CASSLRLAGGHGELFF
TGTGCCAGCAGCTTAAGACTAGCGGGGGGTCACGGGGAGCTGTTTTTT
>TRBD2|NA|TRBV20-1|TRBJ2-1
CSARPLGTSGDRSYNEQFF
TGCAGTGCTAGACCCCTTGGTACTAGCGGGGACCGCTCCTACAATGAGCAGTTCTTC